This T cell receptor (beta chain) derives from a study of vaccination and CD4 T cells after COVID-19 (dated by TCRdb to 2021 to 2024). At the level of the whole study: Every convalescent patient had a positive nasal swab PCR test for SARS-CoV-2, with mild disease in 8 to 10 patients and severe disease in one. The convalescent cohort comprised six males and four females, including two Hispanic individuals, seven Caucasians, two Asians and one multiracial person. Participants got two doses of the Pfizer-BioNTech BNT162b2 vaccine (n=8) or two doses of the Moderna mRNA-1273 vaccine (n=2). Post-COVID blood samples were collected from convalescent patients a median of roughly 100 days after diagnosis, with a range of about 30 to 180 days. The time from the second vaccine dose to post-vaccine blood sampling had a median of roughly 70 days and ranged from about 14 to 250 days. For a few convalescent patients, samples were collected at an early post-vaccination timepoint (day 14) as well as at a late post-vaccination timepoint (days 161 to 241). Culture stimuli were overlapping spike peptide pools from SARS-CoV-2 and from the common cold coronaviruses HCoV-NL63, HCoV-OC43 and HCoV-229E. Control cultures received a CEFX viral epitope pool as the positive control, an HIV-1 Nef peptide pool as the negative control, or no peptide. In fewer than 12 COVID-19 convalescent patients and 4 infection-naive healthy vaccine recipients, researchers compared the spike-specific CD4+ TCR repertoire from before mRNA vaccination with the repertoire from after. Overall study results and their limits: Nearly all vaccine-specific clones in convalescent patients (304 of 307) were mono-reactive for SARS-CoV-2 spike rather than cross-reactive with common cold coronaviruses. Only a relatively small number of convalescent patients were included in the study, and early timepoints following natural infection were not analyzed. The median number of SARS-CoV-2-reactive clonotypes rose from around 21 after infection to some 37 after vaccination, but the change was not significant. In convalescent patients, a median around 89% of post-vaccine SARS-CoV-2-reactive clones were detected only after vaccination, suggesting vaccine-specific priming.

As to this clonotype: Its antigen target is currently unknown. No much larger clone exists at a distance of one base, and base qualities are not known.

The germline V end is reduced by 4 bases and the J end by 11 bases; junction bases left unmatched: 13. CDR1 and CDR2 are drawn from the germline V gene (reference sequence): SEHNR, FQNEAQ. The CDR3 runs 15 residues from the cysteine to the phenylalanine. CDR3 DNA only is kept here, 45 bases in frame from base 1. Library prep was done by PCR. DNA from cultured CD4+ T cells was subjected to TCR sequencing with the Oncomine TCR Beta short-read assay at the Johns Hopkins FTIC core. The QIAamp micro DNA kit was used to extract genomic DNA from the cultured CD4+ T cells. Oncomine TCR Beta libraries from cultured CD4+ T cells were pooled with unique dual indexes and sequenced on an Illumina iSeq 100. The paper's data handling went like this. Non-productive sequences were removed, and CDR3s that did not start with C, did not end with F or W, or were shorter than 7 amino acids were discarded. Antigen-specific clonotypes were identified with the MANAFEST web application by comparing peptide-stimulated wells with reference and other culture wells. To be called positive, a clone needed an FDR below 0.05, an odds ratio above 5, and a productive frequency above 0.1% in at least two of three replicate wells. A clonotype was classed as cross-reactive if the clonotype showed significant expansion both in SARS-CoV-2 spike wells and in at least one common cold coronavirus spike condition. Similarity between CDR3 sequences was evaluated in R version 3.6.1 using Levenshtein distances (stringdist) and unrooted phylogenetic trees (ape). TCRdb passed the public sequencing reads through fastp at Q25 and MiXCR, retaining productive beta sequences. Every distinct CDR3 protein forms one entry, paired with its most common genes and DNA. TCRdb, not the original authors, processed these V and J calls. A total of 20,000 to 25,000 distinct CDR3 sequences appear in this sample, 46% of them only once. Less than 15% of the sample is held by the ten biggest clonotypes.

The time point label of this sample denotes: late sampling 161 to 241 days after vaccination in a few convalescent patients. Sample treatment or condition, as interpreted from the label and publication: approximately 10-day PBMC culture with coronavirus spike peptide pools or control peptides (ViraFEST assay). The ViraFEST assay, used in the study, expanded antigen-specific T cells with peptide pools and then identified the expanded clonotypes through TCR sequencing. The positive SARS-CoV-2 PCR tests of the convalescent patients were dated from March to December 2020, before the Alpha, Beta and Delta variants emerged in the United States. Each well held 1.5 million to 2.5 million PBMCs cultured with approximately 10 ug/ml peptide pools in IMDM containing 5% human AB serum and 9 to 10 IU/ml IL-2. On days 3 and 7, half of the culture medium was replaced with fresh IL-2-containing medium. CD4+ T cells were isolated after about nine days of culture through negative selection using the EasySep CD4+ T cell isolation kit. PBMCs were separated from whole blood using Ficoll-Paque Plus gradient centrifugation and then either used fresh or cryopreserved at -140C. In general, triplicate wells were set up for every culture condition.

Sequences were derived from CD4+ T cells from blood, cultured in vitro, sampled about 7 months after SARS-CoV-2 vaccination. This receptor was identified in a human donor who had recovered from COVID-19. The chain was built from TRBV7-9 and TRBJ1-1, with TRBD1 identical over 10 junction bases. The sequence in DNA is TGTGCCAGCAGCTCAGGCCGGGACAGGGGTTTAGGGGCTTTCTTT. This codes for CASSSGRDRGLGAFF.